Sequencing of this T cell receptor (beta chain) was carried out in a study of T cell repertoires in aging, cancer and after chemotherapy. Whole-study context: Donor ages fell into six groups from 30 or younger up to 70 or older. General observations from the study: In cancer patients, declining TCR diversity with age involved lost richness and lost evenness.

The template was genomic DNA from peripheral blood, not RNA. By sample fraction, this clonotype is medium-sized. Its specificity is unknown. A mixed TRB-A/B primer pool amplified rearranged TRB by multiplex touch-down PCR. Via MiXCR, TCRdb re-called the multiplex PCR reads, giving one row per CDR3 protein. This sample carries fewer than 3,000 distinct CDR3 sequences, over 20% of them seen once, and the ten largest clones take roughly 11%. This TCR came from a human donor with a solid tumor. Sequenced sample: blood.

The CDR3 region is CASSPGQGGQPQHF. Here the CDR3 DNA reads TGTGCCAGCTCACCCGGGCAGGGTGGTCAGCCCCAGCATTTT. V usage is TRBV18 and J usage is TRBJ1-5; maybe TRBD1 (5 bases). CDR1 KGHSH and CDR2 LQKENI come from the germline V gene. V gave up 3 bases and J gave up 6 bases, with 12 bases separating them. This CDR3 has 14 residues.